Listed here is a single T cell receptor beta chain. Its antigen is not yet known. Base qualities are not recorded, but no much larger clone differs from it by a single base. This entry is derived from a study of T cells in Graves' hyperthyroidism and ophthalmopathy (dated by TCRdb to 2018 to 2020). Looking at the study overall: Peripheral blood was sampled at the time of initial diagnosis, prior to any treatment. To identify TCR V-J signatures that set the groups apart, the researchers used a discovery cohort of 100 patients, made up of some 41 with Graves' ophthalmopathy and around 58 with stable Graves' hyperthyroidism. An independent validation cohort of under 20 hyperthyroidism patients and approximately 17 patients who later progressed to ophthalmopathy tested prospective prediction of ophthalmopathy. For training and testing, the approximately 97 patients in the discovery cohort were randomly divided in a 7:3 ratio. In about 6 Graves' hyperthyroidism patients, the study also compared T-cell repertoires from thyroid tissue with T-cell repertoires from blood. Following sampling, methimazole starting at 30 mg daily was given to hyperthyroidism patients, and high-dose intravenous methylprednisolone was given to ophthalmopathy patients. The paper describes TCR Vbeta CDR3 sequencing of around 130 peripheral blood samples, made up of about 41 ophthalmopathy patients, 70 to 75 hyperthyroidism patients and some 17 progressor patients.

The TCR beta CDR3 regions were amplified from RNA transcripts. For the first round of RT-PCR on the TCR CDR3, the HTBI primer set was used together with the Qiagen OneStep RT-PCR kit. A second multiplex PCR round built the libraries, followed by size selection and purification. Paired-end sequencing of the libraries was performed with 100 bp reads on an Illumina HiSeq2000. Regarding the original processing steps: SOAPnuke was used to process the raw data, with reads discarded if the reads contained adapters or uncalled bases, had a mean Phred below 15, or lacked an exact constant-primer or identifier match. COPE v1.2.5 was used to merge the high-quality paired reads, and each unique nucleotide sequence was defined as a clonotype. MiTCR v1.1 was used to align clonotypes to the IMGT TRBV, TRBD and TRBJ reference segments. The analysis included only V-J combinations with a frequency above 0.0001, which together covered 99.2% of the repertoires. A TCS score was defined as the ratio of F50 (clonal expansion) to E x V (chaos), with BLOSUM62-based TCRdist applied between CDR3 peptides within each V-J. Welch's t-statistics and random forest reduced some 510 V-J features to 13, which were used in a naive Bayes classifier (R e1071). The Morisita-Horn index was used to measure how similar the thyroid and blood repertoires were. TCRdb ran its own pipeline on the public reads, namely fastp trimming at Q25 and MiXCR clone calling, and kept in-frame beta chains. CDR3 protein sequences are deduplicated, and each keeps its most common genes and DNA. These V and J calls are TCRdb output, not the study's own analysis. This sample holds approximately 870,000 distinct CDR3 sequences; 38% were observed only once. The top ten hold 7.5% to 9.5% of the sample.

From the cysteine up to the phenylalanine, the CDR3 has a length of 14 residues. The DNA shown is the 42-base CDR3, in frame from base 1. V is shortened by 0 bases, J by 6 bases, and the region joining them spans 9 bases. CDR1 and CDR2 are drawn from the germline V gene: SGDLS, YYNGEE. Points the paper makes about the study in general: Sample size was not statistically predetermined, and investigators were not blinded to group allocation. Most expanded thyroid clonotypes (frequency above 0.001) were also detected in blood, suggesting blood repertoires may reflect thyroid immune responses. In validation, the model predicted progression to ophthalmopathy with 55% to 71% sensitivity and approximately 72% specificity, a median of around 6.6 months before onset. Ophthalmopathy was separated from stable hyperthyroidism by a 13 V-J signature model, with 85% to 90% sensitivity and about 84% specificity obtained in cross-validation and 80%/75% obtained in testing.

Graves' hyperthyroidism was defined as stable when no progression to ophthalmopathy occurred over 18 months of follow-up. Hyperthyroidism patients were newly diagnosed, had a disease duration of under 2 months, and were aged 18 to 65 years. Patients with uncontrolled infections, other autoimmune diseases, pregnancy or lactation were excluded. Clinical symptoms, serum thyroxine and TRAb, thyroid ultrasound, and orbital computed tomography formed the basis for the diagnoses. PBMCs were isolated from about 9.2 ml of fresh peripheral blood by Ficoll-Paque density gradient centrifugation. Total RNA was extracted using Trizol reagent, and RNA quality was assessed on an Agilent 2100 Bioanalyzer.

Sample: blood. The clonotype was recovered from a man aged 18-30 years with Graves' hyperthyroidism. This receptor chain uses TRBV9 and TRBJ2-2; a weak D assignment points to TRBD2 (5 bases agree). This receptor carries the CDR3 CASSVAEGSGELFF. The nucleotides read TGTGCCAGCAGCGTAGCTGAGGGCTCCGGGGAGCTGTTTTTT.